These 28 T cell receptor beta chains were sequenced from one sample in a study of blood T cells in healthy people across ages. Combining a sample-barcoded 5' primer with a J-beta primer mix, a second PCR ran for about 7 to 12 cycles. TCRdb re-called the 5' RACE reads with MiXCR, one entry per CDR3 protein. The data contain roughly 700,000 distinct CDR3 sequences, 49% of them singletons. The sample comprised blood. Receptor source: a woman in her sixties or seventies in good health.

The V and J genes are TRBV20-1 and TRBJ2-3; either TRBD1 or TRBD2 may supply D (7 bases each). CDR1 and CDR2 from the germline V gene are DFQATT and SNEGSKA (reference sequence). The CDR3 extends over 12 amino acids. Trimming took 5 bases from V and 6 from J, leaving 12 bases between them. CDR3 bases: TGCAGTGCTCAGGGGGGGGGGGATACGCAGTATTTT. Translation: CSAQGGGDTQYF.

This clonotype was detected a few times. The V call is TRBV7-9, the J call TRBJ1-2, with D possibly TRBD1 on 6 matching bases. The CDR3 covers 14 residues. V was shortened by 3 bases and J by 7 bases, with 15 bases between the two germline ends. CDR1 is SEHNR, CDR2 FQNEAQ, per germline (reference sequence). CDR3 coding DNA: TGTGCCAGCAGCTTCGGGGGCGACCTAGGTGGCTACACCTTC. This translates into CASSFGGDLGGYTF.

This chain joins TRBV20-1 and TRBJ2-7; perhaps D is TRBD1 or TRBD2 (5 bases each). Trimming cost V 5 bases and J 0 bases, with 14 bases left between them. This CDR3 comprises 14 residues. Germline V gene sequence: CDR1 DFQATT, CDR2 SNEGSKA (reference sequence). CDR3 in amino acids: CSAASRDASYEQYF. DNA for the CDR3: TGCAGTGCTGCCTCCCGGGACGCCTCCTACGAGCAGTACTTC.

This sequence joins TRBV6-5 and TRBJ1-1; D is undetermined. In germline, CDR1 is MNHEY, CDR2 SVGAGI. V was clipped by 7 bases and J by 4 bases, with 13 bases between them. The CDR3 extends over 13 amino acids. CDR3 in amino acids: CASNPIYGTEAFF. The CDR3 nucleotides read TGTGCCAGCAACCCGATTTATGGCACTGAAGCTTTCTTT.

Note on this clonotype: At one end the junction does not follow the germline gene, possibly because of a read error. The chain is built from TRBV4-1 and TRBJ2-3, with D perhaps matching TRBD2 (6 bases). CDR3 length: 14 residues. Germline assignment: CDR1 MGHRA and CDR2 YSYEKL. CDR3 nucleotides: TGCGTCAGCAGCCCCCGGAGAGCGGGAGATACGCAGTATTTT. Amino acid sequence: CVSSPRRAGDTQYF.

This rearrangement joins TRBV5-1 to TRBJ2-7; 12 nucleotides align to TRBD2. J gave up 0 bases and V 1 base, and 8 bases lay outside the gene matches. The CDR3 contains 18 residues. Germline CDR1 SGHRS, CDR2 YFSETQ. The DNA of the CDR3 is TGCGCCAGCAGCTTGATACTAGCGGGAGGAAAAAGCTCCTACGAGCAGTACTTC. Amino acids: CASSLILAGGKSSYEQYF.

The J gene is TRBJ2-1, the V gene TRBV18; the match to TRBD1 covers 8 bases. Judging by the DNA end, TRBJ2-7 fits better; the J call may be wrong. Germline-derived CDR1 and CDR2 are KGHSH and LQKENI. The CDR3 spans 15 residues. This chain's CDR3 is CASSPRDRSYNEQYF. The CDR3 nucleotides are TGTGCCAGCTCACCACGGGACAGGTCTTATAATGAGCAGTACTTC.

This clonotype has more than one count but fewer than ten. The chain employs TRBV27 and TRBJ2-5; 7 positions agree with TRBD1. Germline-derived CDR1 and CDR2 are MNHEY and SMNVEV (reference sequence). The CDR3 sequence is 15 residues long. V lost 3 bases to trimming and J lost 1 base; unmatched junction nucleotides: 5. CDR3 loop: CASSLGWDSQETQYF. CDR3 nucleotide sequence: TGTGCCAGCAGTTTGGGCTGGGACAGCCAAGAGACCCAGTACTTC.

In its sample, this clonotype was seen a few times. J is TRBJ2-4 and V is TRBV12-3 or TRBV12-4; 7 bases fit TRBD1. V lost 5 bases, J lost 13 bases, and 11 bases stayed unmatched. The CDR3 sequence is 13 residues long. The CDR3 coding sequence is TGTGCCAGCAGTCAAGGGGGCTACAATGAGCAGTACTTC. Its protein is CASSQGGYNEQYF.

The chain carries TRBV12-3 or TRBV12-4 and TRBJ1-6, with a tentative D call TRBD1 (5 bases). The CDR3 consists of 15 residues. The germline V and J ends were trimmed by 3 bases and 7 bases, with 13 bases remaining between them. This CDR3 is CASSFGDGRNSPLHF. The CDR3 DNA reads as TGTGCCAGCAGTTTCGGGGACGGGAGGAATTCACCCCTCCACTTT.

This clonotype was recorded a few times. The V and J genes are TRBV12-5 and TRBJ2-1, with TRBD2 as a possible D gene (5 bases). Germline V gene lookup returns CDR1 LGHNT and CDR2 FRNRAP. Trimming left V 0 bases short and J 12 bases short, with 9 bases between. The CDR3 runs 12 residues. Here the CDR3 DNA reads TGTGCTAGTGGTTTGGTTGAGAGGGCGCAGTTCTTC. This gives the protein CASGLVERAQFF.

This chain connects TRBV7-3 to TRBJ2-5; D is unresolved. Trimming pared 2 bases from V and 11 bases from J, leaving 15 bases between. The length of the CDR3 is 13 residues. The germline V gene encodes CDR1 SGHTA and CDR2 FQGTGA. CDR3 DNA: TGTGCCAGCAGCTTATCCCCAGTCGATGAGCAGTACTTC. This sequence encodes CASSLSPVDEQYF.

This clonotype was recorded only once. This chain links TRBV9 with TRBJ2-2; D gene uncertain. The V end lost 3 bases, the J end lost 3 bases, and 3 bases lay between the germline ends. CDR3 length equals 12 residues. CDR1 and CDR2 (germline): SGDLS, YYNGEE. CDR3 bases: TGTGCCAGCAGCGCCCACACCGGGGAGCTGTTTTTT. This sequence encodes CASSAHTGELFF.

The J gene is TRBJ2-1, the V gene TRBV7-2; D is possibly TRBD1 (7 bases). Germline assignment: CDR1 SGHTA and CDR2 FQGNSA. Trimming removed 3 bases from V and 7 bases from J, with 16 bases in between. The CDR3 contains 15 residues. This chain's CDR3 is CASSFAGGGENEQFF. CDR3 coding DNA: TGTGCCAGCAGCTTCGCAGGGGGAGGCGAGAATGAGCAGTTCTTC.

This clonotype showed up just a few times. V gene TRBV20-1 combines with J gene TRBJ2-1, with 11 bases matching TRBD2. Germline CDR1 DFQATT, CDR2 SNEGSKA (reference sequence). Trimming removed 6 bases from V and 3 bases from J; junction bases left unmatched: 10. This CDR3 region has 16 residues. This chain's CDR3 is CSATPGLADIYNEQFF. In DNA, the CDR3 is TGCAGTGCGACGCCGGGACTAGCGGACATCTACAATGAGCAGTTCTTC.

V and J are TRBV28 and TRBJ2-7, with 7 bases aligning to TRBD1. Germline CDR1 is MDHEN and CDR2 is SYDVKM. The V segment lost 5 bases and the J segment 2 bases; nucleotides outside the gene matches: 6. CDR3 size: 14 residues. The CDR3 DNA sequence: TGTGCCAGCAGTCAACAGGGGATTACCTACGAGCAGTACTTC. Its protein product is CASSQQGITYEQYF.

V is TRBV7-9 and J is TRBJ2-1; D may be TRBD2 (6 bases). The DNA end favors TRBJ2-7, so the J call may be wrong. Germline loops: CDR1 SEHNR, CDR2 FQNEAQ (reference sequence). The CDR3 has 14 residues. CDR3 sequence: CASSLARDLNEQYF. The CDR3 bases are TGTGCCAGCAGCTTAGCCCGGGACTTAAATGAGCAGTACTTC.

This clonotype was seen at least ten times. The V and J genes are TRBV27 and TRBJ2-7, with 7 bases identical to TRBD2. V lost 3 bases, J lost 3 bases, and 5 bases stayed unmatched. The CDR3 runs to 14 residues. Germline CDR1 MNHEY, CDR2 SMNVEV (reference sequence). CDR3 sequence reads: CASSFGPSGYEQYF. CDR3 DNA sequence: TGTGCCAGCAGTTTTGGTCCTAGCGGCTACGAGCAGTACTTC.

This chain links TRBV7-3 with TRBJ2-7, with D possibly being TRBD1 (5 bases). CDR1 SGHTA and CDR2 FQGTGA come from the germline V gene. V was pared by 1 base and J by 0 bases, with 10 bases between. The CDR3 length is 15 residues. The CDR3 DNA sequence: TGTGCCAGCAGCTTAAGCAGGGCGTACTCCTACGAGCAGTACTTC. It yields the protein CASSLSRAYSYEQYF.

V is TRBV6-2 or TRBV6-3 and J is TRBJ1-1; D might be TRBD1 (5 bases). Per germline, CDR1 MNHEY and CDR2 SVGEGT. The CDR3 extends over 13 amino acids. V lost 6 bases and J 0 bases, leaving 8 bases between the germline ends. This CDR3 reads CASRVDMNTEAFF. The CDR3 DNA reads TGTGCCAGCAGGGTGGACATGAACACTGAAGCTTTCTTT.

The chain employs TRBV28 and TRBJ1-2; D might be TRBD1 (6 bases). This CDR3 spans 15 amino acids. From germline, CDR1 is MDHEN and CDR2 SYDVKM. Trimming shortened V by 4 bases and J by 4 bases, and 16 bases separated the two germline ends. CDR3 nucleotide sequence: TGTGCCAGCAGTTGGGGGGGGGCGAAGAGCTATGGCTACACCTTC. Protein product: CASSWGGAKSYGYTF.

This clonotype was counted between two and nine times. The gene calls are TRBV7-8 and TRBJ2-7, with 8 bases lining up with TRBD1. CDR3 size: 15 residues. V trimming: 5 bases; J trimming: 3 bases; junction bases outside the gene matches: 9. The V gene's germline CDR1 is SGHVS and CDR2 FQNEAQ. CDR3 in DNA: TGTGCCAGCAGCACCCGGGACAGGTCTTTCTACGAGCAGTACTTC. Residues: CASSTRDRSFYEQYF.

This clonotype was observed a single time. The chain recombines TRBV15 with TRBJ1-1, with 10 nucleotides matching TRBD1. The CDR3 runs 15 residues. The ends lost 1 base at V and 5 bases at J; junction bases unmatched: 4. Germline lookup yields CDR1 LNHNV and CDR2 YYDKDF (reference sequence). As DNA, the CDR3 is TGTGCCACCAGCAGAGCGGGACAGGGGTTGACTGAAGCTTTCTTT. This translates into CATSRAGQGLTEAFF.

The chain is built from TRBV20-1 and TRBJ1-1; D remains unclear. Looked up from germline, CDR1 is DFQATT and CDR2 is SNEGSKA (reference sequence). The CDR3 loop spans 13 amino acids. The ends were cut back, 2 bases at V and 1 base at J, with 8 bases in the middle. The CDR3 loop reads CSARRGPNTEAFF. The CDR3 region has the DNA TGCAGTGCTAGAAGAGGGCCGAACACTGAAGCTTTCTTT.

V usage is TRBV29-1 and J usage is TRBJ1-1; a weak D match, TRBD1 (5 bases). CDR1 is SQVTM, CDR2 ANQGSEA, per germline. Trimming removed 0 bases from V and 2 bases from J, with 10 bases in between. This CDR3 spans 14 amino acids. CDR3 region: CSVEDQTANTEAFF. The CDR3, as DNA: TGCAGCGTTGAAGATCAGACAGCTAACACTGAAGCTTTCTTT.

The J gene is TRBJ2-7, the V gene TRBV28, with D tentatively TRBD1 (7 bases). The CDR3 loop spans 14 amino acids. CDR1 is MDHEN and CDR2 is SYDVKM in the germline V gene. Trimming cost V 6 bases and J 1 base, with 13 bases left between them. The CDR3 nucleotides read TGTGCCAGCAGGGGGGCAGGGGGGTCCTACGAGCAGTACTTC. The encoded protein is CASRGAGGSYEQYF. Full variable domain (rest looked up from reference TRBV28 and TRBJ2-7): DVKVTQSSRYLVKRTGEKVFLECVQDMDHENMFWYRQDPGLGLRLIYFSYDVKMKEKGDIPEGYSVSREKKERFSLILESASTNQTSMYLCASRGAGGSYEQYFGPGTRLTVT.

This clonotype was seen only a few times. The chain recombines TRBV12-3 or TRBV12-4 with TRBJ1-2, with D possibly matching TRBD1 (6 bases). V was cut by 5 bases and J by 8 bases, with 18 bases left in between. The CDR3 spans 14 residues. CDR3 coding DNA: TGTGCCAGCAGTCCAGGAGAAAGGGGGATCGGCTACACCTTC. Amino acids: CASSPGERGIGYTF.

This clonotype was seen more than once but under ten times. The CDR3 coding sequence is TGTGCCAGCAGTTCCTCTTGGGCCGTCTCTGGGGCCAACGTCCTGACTTTC. It specifies CASSSSWAVSGANVLTF. The rearrangement links TRBV28 to TRBJ2-6; D gene ambiguous. Trimming shortened V by 4 bases and J by 0 bases, and 13 bases separated the two germline ends. The germline gives CDR1 MDHEN, CDR2 SYDVKM. This CDR3 is 17 amino acids long.